This is a list of T cell receptor beta chains from one sample in a study of blood T cell repertoires in COVID-19. Profiling relied on immunoSEQ multiplex PCR, and the TCRdb table lists in-frame clones only, not all of them. Of roughly 230,000 clones listed, 85% to 90% are singletons. The specimen was peripheral blood. The source of these receptors is a woman in her thirties or forties who had recovered from COVID-19. Each CDR3 is given with its conserved first and last residue. D genes are given only for firm matches. The listing skips clone size in some rows; elsewhere it reads once, few, many or a size class.

V	D	size	J	CDR3	DNA
TRBV28	TRBD1	once	TRBJ1-2	CACSPQGAFGGYTF	TGTGCCTGCTCCCCTCAGGGGGCCTTCGGTGGCTACACCTTC
TRBV19	NA	NA	TRBJ1-2	CASSTVRYGYTF	TGTGCCAGTAGTACGGTCCGTTATGGCTACACCTTC
TRBV7-9	NA	NA	TRBJ1-2	CASSSEGRAYTF	TGTGCCAGCAGCTCGGAGGGTAGGGCTTACACCTTC
TRBV5-1	NA	NA	TRBJ2-1	CASSLEQGWNNEQFF	TGCGCCAGCAGCTTGGAGCAGGGGTGGAACAATGAGCAGTTCTTC
TRBV5-4	TRBD2	NA	TRBJ2-5	CASTLAGGSETQYF	TGTGCCAGCACGTTAGCGGGGGGGTCAGAGACCCAGTACTTC
TRBV3-1/TRBV3-2	TRBD1	NA	TRBJ1-1	CASSQDTGVDREAFF	TGTGCCAGCAGCCAAGACACGGGGGTGGACAGGGAAGCTTTCTTT
TRBV15	TRBD1	NA	TRBJ2-1	CATSRTTGALDNEQFF	TGTGCCACCAGCAGAACAACAGGGGCCCTAGACAATGAGCAGTTCTTC
TRBV12-5	NA	NA	TRBJ2-1	CASAVAADNEQFF	TGTGCTAGTGCTGTGGCGGCAGACAATGAGCAGTTCTTC
TRBV2	TRBD1	NA	TRBJ1-1	CASSPWDRGNTEAFF	TGTGCCAGCAGTCCTTGGGACAGGGGTAACACTGAAGCTTTCTTT
TRBV5-1	TRBD1	NA	TRBJ1-1	CASSPGTGYYTEAFF	TGCGCCAGCAGCCCCGGGACAGGGTACTACACTGAAGCTTTCTTT
TRBV4-3	NA	NA	TRBJ2-3	CASSQVVAGQGDTDTQYF	TGCGCCAGCAGCCAAGTGGTGGCAGGGCAAGGGGACACAGATACGCAGTATTTT
TRBV19	NA	NA	TRBJ1-5	CASKWRGESGNQPQHF	TGTGCCAGTAAATGGCGGGGAGAGTCGGGCAATCAGCCCCAGCATTTT
TRBV18	TRBD2	NA	TRBJ2-1	CASSPREREVGEQFF	TGTGCCAGCTCACCACGGGAGCGGGAGGTAGGTGAGCAGTTCTTC
TRBV6-2/TRBV6-3	NA	NA	TRBJ1-1	CASSWGQRNTEAFF	TGTGCCAGCAGTTGGGGGCAGCGAAACACTGAAGCTTTCTTT
TRBV19	TRBD1	NA	TRBJ1-4	CASSRITGGNEKLFF	TGTGCCAGTAGCCGGATAACAGGGGGTAATGAAAAACTGTTTTTT
TRBV20-1	NA	NA	TRBJ1-5	CSASDRSNQPQHF	TGCAGTGCTAGTGACAGGAGCAATCAGCCCCAGCATTTT
TRBV5-1	NA	few	TRBJ2-1	CASSQEVGNEQFF	TGCGCCAGCAGCCAGGAAGTCGGCAATGAGCAGTTCTTC
TRBV4-1	NA	few	TRBJ1-6	CASSLVGAKNNSPLHF	TGCGCCAGCAGCCTTGTGGGAGCGAAGAATAATTCACCCCTCCACTTT
TRBV30	TRBD1	NA	TRBJ2-2	CAWRLTGSYTGELFF	TGTGCCTGGAGGTTGACAGGGTCCTACACCGGGGAGCTGTTTTTT
TRBV5-4	TRBD1	few	TRBJ1-2	CASSFLGQGSYGYTF	TGTGCCAGCAGTTTCCTAGGACAGGGGTCCTATGGCTACACCTTC
TRBV13	NA	NA	TRBJ1-2	CASSFKGGYGYTF	TGTGCCAGCAGCTTTAAAGGGGGCTATGGCTACACCTTC
TRBV5-1	TRBD1	few	TRBJ1-1	CASRQGALFEAFF	TGCGCCAGCCGACAGGGCGCTTTGTTTGAAGCTTTCTTT
TRBV6-5	NA	once	TRBJ1-1	CASSYGEANTEAFF	TGTGCCAGCAGTTACGGAGAGGCGAACACTGAAGCTTTCTTT
TRBV3-1/TRBV3-2	NA	NA	TRBJ2-2	CASSPIMATGELFF	TGTGCCAGCAGCCCCATTATGGCTACCGGGGAGCTGTTTTTT
TRBV6-6	NA	NA	TRBJ1-2	CASKRRGANYGYTF	TGTGCCAGCAAAAGGAGGGGAGCTAACTATGGCTACACCTTC